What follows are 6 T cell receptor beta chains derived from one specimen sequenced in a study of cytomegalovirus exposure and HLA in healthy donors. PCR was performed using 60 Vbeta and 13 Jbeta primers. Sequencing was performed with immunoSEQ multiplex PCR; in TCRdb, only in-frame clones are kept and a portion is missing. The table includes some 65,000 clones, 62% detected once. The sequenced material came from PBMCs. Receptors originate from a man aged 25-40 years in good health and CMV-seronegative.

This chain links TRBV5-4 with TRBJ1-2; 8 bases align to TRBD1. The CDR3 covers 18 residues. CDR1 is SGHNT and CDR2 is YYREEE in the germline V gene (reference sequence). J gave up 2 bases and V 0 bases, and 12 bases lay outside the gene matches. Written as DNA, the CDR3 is TGTGCCAGCAGCTTGGGGGACAGGCTTTTGGTGGTGAACTATGGCTACACCTTC. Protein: CASSLGDRLLVVNYGYTF.

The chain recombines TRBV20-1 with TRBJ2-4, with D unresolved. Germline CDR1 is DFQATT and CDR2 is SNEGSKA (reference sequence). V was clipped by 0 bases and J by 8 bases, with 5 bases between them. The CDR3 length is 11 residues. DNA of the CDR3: TGCAGTGCTAGAGATGAGCACATTCAGTACTTC. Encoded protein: CSARDEHIQYF.

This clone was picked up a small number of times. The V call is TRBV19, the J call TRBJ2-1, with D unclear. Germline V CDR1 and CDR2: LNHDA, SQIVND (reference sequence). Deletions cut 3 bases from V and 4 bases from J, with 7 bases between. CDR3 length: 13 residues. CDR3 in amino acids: CASSMSLYNEQFF. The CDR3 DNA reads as TGTGCCAGTAGTATGTCACTGTACAATGAGCAGTTCTTC.

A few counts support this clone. This CDR3 reads CASSMWTAQETQYF. Written as DNA, the CDR3 is TGTGCCAGTAGTATGTGGACAGCCCAAGAGACCCAGTACTTC. The chain is built from TRBV19 and TRBJ2-5; D might be TRBD1 (6 bases). Germline assignment: CDR1 LNHDA and CDR2 SQIVND (reference sequence). Trimming left V 3 bases short and J 1 base short, with 9 bases between. This CDR3 is 14 amino acids long.

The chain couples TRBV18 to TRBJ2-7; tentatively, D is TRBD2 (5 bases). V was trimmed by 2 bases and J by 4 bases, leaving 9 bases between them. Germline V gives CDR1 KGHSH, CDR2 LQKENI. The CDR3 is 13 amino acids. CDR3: CASSPNRGYEQYF. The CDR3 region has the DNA TGTGCCAGCTCACCAAATCGGGGATACGAGCAGTACTTC.

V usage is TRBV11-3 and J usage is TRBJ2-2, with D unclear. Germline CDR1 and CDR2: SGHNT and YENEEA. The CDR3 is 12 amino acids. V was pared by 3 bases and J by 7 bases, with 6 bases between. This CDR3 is CASSFGVGELFF. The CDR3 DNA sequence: TGTGCCAGCAGCTTTGGAGTCGGGGAGCTGTTTTTT.